This T cell receptor beta chain was obtained from a study of shared clonotypes between healthy human individuals. Overall study results and limits: All-four-donor shared clonotypes had higher generation probabilities than non-shared clonotypes did. Sample collection involved blood only; tissue repertoires are likely different.

Sequencing was performed with immunoSEQ multiplex PCR; in TCRdb, only in-frame clones are kept and a portion is missing. Among over a million clones, more than 95% were seen once, and the ten largest hold over 1%. With regard to this clone: Its specificity is not known.

The CDR3 is 16 residues long. The germline V gene encodes CDR1 MDHEN and CDR2 SYDVKM. V shed 6 bases, J shed 2 bases, and the junction held 10 bases outside the gene matches. The TCR was taken from a man aged 25 to 45 in good health. The J gene is TRBJ2-3, the V gene TRBV28, with 8 bases that match TRBD1. The sample comprised naive CD4+ T cells sorted from blood. Stated subset: CD45RA+ positively selected. The CDR3 nucleotides read TGTGCCAGCAGCGAAGGTGGGACAGGATCCACAGATACGCAGTATTTT. It encodes CASSEGGTGSTDTQYF.